These T cell receptor beta chains were read from a single sample in a study of patients and donors after allogeneic stem cell transplantation. TCRdb recomputed calls from the RT-PCR reads with MiXCR, one row per CDR3 protein. The sample shows about 200,000 distinct CDR3 sequences, 35% to 45% of them seen only once. Sample: blood, either unsorted or a sorted T cell fraction (not recorded which). The receptors derive from a human donor who was either an allogeneic HSCT recipient or a stem cell or donor lymphocyte infusion donor (not recorded which). It is not recorded whose cells these are; they may come from a transplant donor. The CDR3 runs from the conserved cysteine through the conserved F or W. A D gene is named only where the DNA matches it firmly. Clone size is not always given. Where it is, it says once, few, many or a class for expanded clones.

d_call j_call clone_size v_call cdr3_nt cdr3_aa
TRBD2 TRBJ2-3 few TRBV6-6 TGTGCCAGCACCTCGGGACTAGCGGGGGGTCAAGATACGCAGTATTTT CASTSGLAGGQDTQYF
NA TRBJ1-3 NA TRBV5-5 TGTGCCAGCAGCCCAACCTCTTGGACCTTCTACAGCTCTGGAAACACCATATATTTT CASSPTSWTFYSSGNTIYF
NA TRBJ1-1 few TRBV12-3/TRBV12-4 TGTGCCAGCAGTGACCCCGGGGGGGCATCCAACACTGAAGCTTTCTTT CASSDPGGASNTEAFF
NA TRBJ2-7 NA TRBV2 TGTGCCAGCAGTGAAGCCACCGGAACCCCTGCCTACGAGCAGTACTTC CASSEATGTPAYEQYF
NA TRBJ1-5 few TRBV24-1 TGTGCCACCAGTGATCCGGGACGGATTCAGCCCCAGCATTTT CATSDPGRIQPQHF
TRBD1 TRBJ1-6 few TRBV27 TGTGCCAGCAGTTCTGGACAGGCTAATTCACCCCTCCACTTT CASSSGQANSPLHF
TRBD1 TRBJ2-2 NA TRBV6-5 TGTGCCAGCAGTTACCTCCGACAGGGCGGGCGGGAGCTGTTTTTT CASSYLRQGGRELFF
NA TRBJ1-1 NA TRBV29-1 TGCAGCGTGGCCCTTGACGGGGGCCGCCCCTCTGAAGCTTTCTTT CSVALDGGRPSEAFF
TRBD1 TRBJ1-2 NA TRBV7-2 TGTGCCAGCAGCTCCACAGGGGGCGCTTATGGCTACACCTTC CASSSTGGAYGYTF
NA TRBJ1-5 NA TRBV4-1 TGCGCCAGCAGCCAAGGCCGGGCCGAGGACCATCAGCCCCAGCATTTT CASSQGRAEDHQPQHF
NA TRBJ2-2 NA TRBV20-1 TGCAGTGCCTCCATGCGTCCAAATGGCGGGGAGCTGTTTTTT CSASMRPNGGELFF
TRBD1 TRBJ2-1 few TRBV4-3 TGCGCCAGCAGCCAAGTGGACAGGGTAGACAATGAGCAGTTCTTC CASSQVDRVDNEQFF
TRBD2 TRBJ2-3 NA TRBV12-3/TRBV12-4 TGTGCCAGCAGCGGGGGGTTGACAGATACGCAGTATTTT CASSGGLTDTQYF
NA TRBJ1-2 NA TRBV5-1 TGCGCCAGCAGCCCGGACACCTCTAACTATGGCTACACCTTC CASSPDTSNYGYTF
NA TRBJ2-4 few TRBV20-1 TGCAGTGCGCACAGGGTACTAGCCAAAAACATTCAGTACTTC CSAHRVLAKNIQYF
TRBD1 TRBJ2-7 NA TRBV5-1 TGCGCCAGCAGCTCGGACAGGGCGGCCTACGAGCAGTACTTC CASSSDRAAYEQYF
TRBD1 TRBJ1-2 NA TRBV3-1 TGTGCCAGCAGCCATTCCGGGACAGGGCATGGCTACACCTTC CASSHSGTGHGYTF
TRBD1 TRBJ1-5 NA TRBV27 TGTGCCAGCAGTTTATCGGGCAGGGGGAGGAATCAGCCCCAGCATTTT CASSLSGRGRNQPQHF
NA TRBJ1-3 NA TRBV5-6 TGTGCCAGCAGCGGACGAGGGACAACCTCTGGAAACACCATATATTTT CASSGRGTTSGNTIYF
NA TRBJ2-4 NA TRBV7-9 TGTGCCAGCAGCTTATTCACTAGCCTCAACTTCTTCTTC CASSLFTSLNFFF
NA TRBJ1-1 NA TRBV28 TGTGCCAGCAGTTTAGGGCGGGGAGAAGCTTTCTTT CASSLGRGEAFF